The present entry profiles one TCR beta chain with its context. Its antigen is not yet known. No base quality values were provided; no much bigger clone lies one nucleotide off. Using the deep immunoSEQ assay, multiplex PCR amplified TCR CDR3 regions from genomic DNA. Extracted genomic DNA from each cell subset was spread evenly across all wells of several immunoSEQ 96-well plates, with each plate serving as a replicate. Each replicate PCR for sorted subsets received approximately 200 ng genomic DNA, equal to roughly 33,000 T cell genomes. The purified libraries were quantified using a Qubit 3.0 fluorometer, sized with a Bioanalyzer 2100, and then quantified again using the KAPA Library Quantification kit. Every immunoSEQ 96-well plate was sequenced on a separate single-read 150-cycle Illumina NextSeq 550 flow cell. The authors' analysis ran thus. Because the immunoSEQ output included only junctional sequences and no quality scores, the filtering could not be the same as the filtering used for full-length reads. To assign V/J genes and CDR3, sequences were annotated against IMGT germline references using PyIR, a Python wrapper for IgBLAST v1.9. Reads were filtered out if the reads had weak V/J assignments (E-value above 1e-6), no CDR3, stop codons, out-of-frame junctions, or ambiguous translated residues. V3J clonotypes were defined as sequences sharing the same inferred V gene, J gene, and CDR3 amino acid sequence. The percentage overlap between two repertoires was calculated by dividing the number of shared unique clonotypes by the size of the smaller repertoire. Richness of each repertoire was evaluated using RTK rarefaction, the Chao1 estimator, and Recon v2.1 estimates of unobserved clonotypes. Generation probabilities were computed with OLGA for all TCRbeta clonotypes obtained by the gDNA method from a few donors. TCRdb limited this immuneACCESS table to in-frame rearrangements with V and J called. A share of clones is missing; checked studies link under half to unresolved V genes, and the rest is unexplained. The V and J calls and clone size come from that table; D and trimming were worked out from the DNA. In all, the sample holds about 2.4 million clones, and 85% to 95% of those were seen once. More than 0.12% of the sample is held by the ten biggest clonotypes.

Based on the germline V gene, the CDR1 and CDR2 sequences are SGHTA and FQGNSA. Trimming takes 5 bases from V and 11 bases from J, and the germline ends sit 18 bases apart. The CDR3 numbers 13 residues from cysteine through phenylalanine. Of the read, only the CDR3 DNA is kept; its 39 bases are in frame from base 1. The source of the sample is a study of shared clonotypes between healthy human individuals (dated by TCRdb to the early 2020s). As for the study more broadly: A couple of women and a few men aged 18 to 49 years were included in the cohort. For each donor, CD4 naive and CD4 memory were each given three plates, CD8 naive was given two plates, and CD8 memory was given one plate. Blood TCR repertoires of about 5 healthy adults were deeply sequenced to estimate repertoire size and the extent of clonotype sharing between individuals. Between about 0.94 and 8.9 billion PBMCs per donor were obtained by leukapheresis. To increase sequencing depth and limit assay-specific biases, different laboratories used diverse techniques to prepare libraries and sequence TCR repertoires. Points the paper makes about the study in general: Naive subsets generally had larger estimated clonotype richness than memory subsets did. The genetic and exposure-history diversity represented was limited by the small number of donors. Sampling was restricted to blood, and TCR repertoires in tissues likely differ from the TCR repertoires found in blood. Based on pairwise subsampling, the degree of clonotype sharing among donors was expected to be affected by sequencing depth. Even with the large sequencing depth, rarefaction of the sorted-subset datasets indicated that sequencing was incomplete. Sharing across four donors was observed for approximately 4.6% of naive CD4, 3.5% of naive CD8, roughly 2.3% of memory CD4, and approximately 0.41% of memory CD8 clonotypes. Higher generation probabilities were observed for clonotypes shared by all four sorted-subset donors than for non-shared clonotypes.

Healthy HIV-negative adults with no recently reported acute infections or vaccinations were included as donors. Only Caucasian adults living in Nashville, Tennessee, USA were represented among the donors. CD4+ T cells were enriched by magnetic negative selection, after which naive cells were positively selected on CD45RA and the negative fraction was taken as the memory subset. Blood was collected by leukapheresis, and PBMCs were isolated by Ficoll-Histopaque density gradient centrifugation and then cryopreserved in liquid nitrogen vapor phase. Analytical flow cytometry was used to check the purity and quantity of each magnetically sorted T cell population. Genomic DNA was isolated from each sorted fraction and quantified by UV absorbance on a Nanodrop 2000c.

The sample consisted of naive CD4+ T cells sorted from blood. The sample's cell subset or site label is to be understood as: CD45RA+ positively selected. The V gene is TRBV7-2 and the J gene is TRBJ2-5; possibly the D gene is TRBD1, per 6 matching bases. This TCR derives from a man younger than 35 in good health. Here the CDR3 is given as CASSQATGTSQYF. The DNA reads TGTGCCAGCAGCCAAGCCACCGGGACATCTCAGTACTTC. With the portions outside the CDR3 filled from the reference TRBV7-2 and TRBJ2-5 genes, the complete variable region becomes GAGVSQSPSNKVTEKGKDVELRCDPISGHTALYWYRQSLGQGLEFLIYFQGNSAPDKSGLPSDRFSAERTGGSVSTLTIQRTQQEDSAVYLCASSQATGTSQYFGPGTRLLVL.